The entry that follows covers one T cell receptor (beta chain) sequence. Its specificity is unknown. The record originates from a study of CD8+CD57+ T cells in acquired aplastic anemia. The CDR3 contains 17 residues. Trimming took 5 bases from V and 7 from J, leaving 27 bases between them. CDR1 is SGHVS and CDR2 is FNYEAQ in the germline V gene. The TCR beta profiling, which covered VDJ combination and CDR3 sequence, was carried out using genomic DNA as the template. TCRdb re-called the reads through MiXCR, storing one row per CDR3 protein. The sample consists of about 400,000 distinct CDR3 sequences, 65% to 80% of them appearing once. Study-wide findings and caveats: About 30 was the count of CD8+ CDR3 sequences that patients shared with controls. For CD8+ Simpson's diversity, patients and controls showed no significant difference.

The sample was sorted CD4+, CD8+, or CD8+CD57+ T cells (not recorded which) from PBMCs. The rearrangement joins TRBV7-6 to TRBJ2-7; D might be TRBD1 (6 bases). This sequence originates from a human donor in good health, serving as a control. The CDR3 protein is CASSPYRGQSSYEEQYF. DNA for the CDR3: TGTGCCAGCAGCCCCTATCGAGGACAGAGCTCCTACGAGGAGCAGTACTTC. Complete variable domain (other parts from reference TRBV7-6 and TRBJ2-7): GAGVSQSPRYKVTKRGQDVALRCDPISGHVSLYWYRQALGQGPEFLTYFNYEAQQDKSGLPNDRFSAERPEGSISTLTIQRTEQRDSAMYRCASSPYRGQSSYEEQYFGPGTRLTVT.